The next 11 T cell receptor beta chains were all read from a single sample in a study of high-grade serous ovarian cancer treatment subgroups. Profiled with immunoSEQ multiplex PCR; TCRdb holds only in-frame clones, not every one. There are roughly 3,000 clones in the sample; over 55% occur only once, and approximately 9.9% lies in the top ten. The tumor samples were collected prior to definitive surgery or chemotherapy. Input material: tumor tissue. The receptors originated from a human donor with high-grade serous ovarian cancer.

This rearrangement joins TRBV14 to TRBJ1-6, with no clear D. Trimming cost V 2 bases and J 7 bases, with 9 bases left between them. Per the germline V gene, CDR1 is SGHDN and CDR2 is FVKESK. The CDR3 consists of 14 residues. The chain's CDR3 is CASSQRVVNSPLHF. The CDR3 DNA reads TGTGCCAGCAGCCAAAGGGTGGTGAATTCACCCCTCCACTTT.

The rearrangement joins TRBV4-3 to TRBJ1-2, with D possibly matching TRBD1 (6 bases). Trimming shortened V by 4 bases and J by 3 bases, and 24 bases separated the two germline ends. CDR1 LGHNA and CDR2 YSLEER come from the germline V gene. The CDR3 has 18 amino acids. The CDR3 region is CASSPVQGGLVLDYGYTF. Written as DNA, the CDR3 is TGCGCCAGCAGCCCCGTACAAGGGGGGCTTGTCCTCGACTATGGCTACACCTTC.

This clone was detected only once. V is TRBV4-3 and J is TRBJ2-3; either TRBD1 or TRBD2 may fit D (6 bases each). The V gene's germline CDR1 is LGHNA and CDR2 YSLEER. There are 17 residues in the CDR3. V lost 3 bases and J 2 bases, leaving 18 bases between the germline ends. CDR3 bases: TGCGCCAGCAGCCAGGGTGGGGGGACACAATTCACAGATACGCAGTATTTT. Its protein product is CASSQGGGTQFTDTQYF.

The rearrangement uses TRBV9 and TRBJ1-6; D is possibly TRBD1 (6 bases). CDR3 length: 18 residues. The ends were cut back, 0 bases at V and 8 bases at J, with 21 bases in the middle. Germline V gives CDR1 SGDLS, CDR2 YYNGEE. The CDR3 nucleotides are TGTGCCAGCAGCGTAGTCCCCAACGGGCCAGGGGTCGATTCACCCCTCCACTTT. This translates into CASSVVPNGPGVDSPLHF.

The rearrangement links TRBV5-4 to TRBJ1-2, with a weak D call TRBD1 (5 bases). The germline CDR1 and CDR2 sequences are SGHNT and YYREEE (reference sequence). V gave up 5 bases and J gave up 0 bases, with 8 bases separating them. The CDR3 contains 13 residues. DNA for the CDR3: TGTGCCAGCAGGACAGCATCTAACTATGGCTACACCTTC. It encodes CASRTASNYGYTF.

The rearrangement links TRBV30 to TRBJ2-1; 8 positions match TRBD1. Germline CDR1 and CDR2: GTSNPN and SVGIG (reference sequence). J gave up 3 bases and V 2 bases, and 3 bases lay outside the gene matches. This CDR3 region has 14 residues. The CDR3 loop is CAWSSDRGYNEQFF. The CDR3 bases are TGTGCCTGGAGTAGTGACAGGGGCTACAATGAGCAGTTCTTC.

The genes are TRBV5-4 and TRBJ1-2; 7 positions match TRBD1. J was trimmed by 6 bases and V by 4 bases; bases with no gene match: 6. This CDR3 has 13 amino acids. Germline V CDR1 and CDR2: SGHNT, YYREEE (reference sequence). The CDR3 here is CASSQGGWDGYTF. In nucleotides, the CDR3 is TGTGCCAGCAGCCAAGGGGGCTGGGATGGCTACACCTTC.

This chain uses TRBV7-9 with TRBJ1-2; D is unclear. Trimming shortened V by 2 bases and J by 3 bases, and 4 bases separated the two germline ends. Looked up from germline, CDR1 is SEHNR and CDR2 is FQNEAQ (reference sequence). The CDR3 consists of 12 residues. The CDR3 DNA reads TGTGCCAGCAGCTTAACGGACTATGGCTACACCTTC. Translated: CASSLTDYGYTF.

The chain combines TRBV7-2 with TRBJ1-2; 7 positions match TRBD1. Germline CDR1 and CDR2: SGHTA and FQGNSA. V dropped 3 bases and J dropped 6; count of bases not matched to a gene: 10. This CDR3 contains 15 residues. CDR3 protein: CASSFHTGTVDGYTF. CDR3 bases: TGTGCCAGCAGCTTTCATACCGGGACAGTTGATGGCTACACCTTC.

The rearrangement joins TRBV9 to TRBJ2-3; D is perhaps TRBD2 (7 bases). The CDR3 runs 15 residues. Germline loops: CDR1 SGDLS, CDR2 YYNGEE. V was shortened by 7 bases and J by 2 bases, with 17 bases between the two germline ends. The CDR3 spells CASRRGAGYTDTQYF. CDR3 DNA sequence: TGTGCCAGCCGTCGGGGGGCGGGGTACACAGATACGCAGTATTTT.

The gene calls are TRBV14 and TRBJ2-1; no clear D gene. The CDR3 extends over 18 amino acids. Germline V lookup: CDR1 SGHDN, CDR2 FVKESK. V gave up 2 bases and J gave up 5 bases, with 22 bases separating them. The CDR3 coding sequence is TGTGCCAGCAGCCAAAAGCGTAGCCGTACAGTGGAAAACAATGAGCAGTTCTTC. Amino acids: CASSQKRSRTVENNEQFF.